This TCR beta chain emerged from a study of blood T cell repertoires in COVID-19. V was clipped by 6 bases and J by 5 bases; unmatched bases: 6. The CDR3 contains 14 residues. The germline V gene has CDR1 KGHSH and CDR2 LQKENI. Seattle researchers signed up patients amid active infection and tracked them longitudinally. In the study's own analysis: Estimation of nucleated cell counts was performed using reference gene primer amplification. Produced via immunoSEQ multiplex PCR; TCRdb's table is partial and in-frame only. V, J and clone size derive from that table, while D and trimming were established from the DNA sequence. The table records roughly 260,000 clones, 88% of them present only once. This clone showed up just once.

The receptor comes from a woman younger than 45 with COVID-19, enrolled during active disease. Sequencing used peripheral blood. V is TRBV18 and J is TRBJ1-5; 8 nucleotides line up with TRBD1. The CDR3 region is CASSLGTGDQPQHF. The CDR3 region has the DNA TGTGCCAGCTCCCTAGGGACAGGAGATCAGCCCCAGCATTTT.